This T cell receptor beta chain was documented in a study of shared clonotypes between healthy human individuals. Germline-derived CDR1 and CDR2 are SGDLS and YYNGEE. Trimming pared 3 bases from V and 7 bases from J, leaving 12 bases between. The CDR3 covers 13 residues. TCRdb keeps only in-frame clones here, not all; method: immunoSEQ multiplex PCR. There are around 2.5 million clones in the sample; 93% occur only once, and approximately 0.37% lies in the top ten. The chain employs TRBV9 and TRBJ2-3; no firm D call. The source material was naive CD4+ T cells from PBMCs. This sample's subset: CD45RA+ positively selected. The TCR originated in a man aged 18 to 30 in good health. Some clones in this sample may be carry-over from other donors' samples. This CDR3 is CASSEISTNTQYF. The CDR3 DNA reads TGTGCCAGCAGCGAGATCTCAACCAATACGCAGTATTTT.